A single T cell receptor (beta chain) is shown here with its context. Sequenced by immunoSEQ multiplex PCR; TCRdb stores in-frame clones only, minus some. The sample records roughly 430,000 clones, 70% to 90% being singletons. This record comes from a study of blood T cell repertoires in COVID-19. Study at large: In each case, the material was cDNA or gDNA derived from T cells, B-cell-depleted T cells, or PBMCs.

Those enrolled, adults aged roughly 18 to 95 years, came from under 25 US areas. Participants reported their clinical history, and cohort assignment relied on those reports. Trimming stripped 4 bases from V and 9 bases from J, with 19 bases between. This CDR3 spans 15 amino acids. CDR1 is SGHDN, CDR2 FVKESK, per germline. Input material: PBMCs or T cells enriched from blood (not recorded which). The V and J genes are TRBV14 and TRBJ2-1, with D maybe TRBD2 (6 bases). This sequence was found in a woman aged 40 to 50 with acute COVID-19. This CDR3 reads CASSPLTGRDFEQFF. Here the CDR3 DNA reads TGTGCCAGCAGCCCCTTAACCGGCCGGGACTTTGAGCAGTTCTTC.